These 5 T cell receptor beta chains originate from one sample sequenced in a study of Tregs in tolerant kidney transplant recipients. Assay used: immunoSEQ multiplex PCR; TCRdb lists only in-frame clones, some missing. The data contain roughly 99,000 clones, approximately 93% of them singletons. Here the sequenced sample was CD4+ T cells from blood, taken before the transplant. All receptors derive from a human donor who received a combined kidney and bone marrow transplant.

The CDR3 is CASSSSSGGYGYTF. The CDR3 nucleotides read TGTGCCAGTAGTAGCTCTTCAGGGGGCTATGGCTACACCTTC. This chain joins TRBV19 and TRBJ1-2; 7 bases are shared with TRBD1. Germline V CDR1 and CDR2: LNHDA, SQIVND (reference sequence). V lost 4 bases, J lost 4 bases, and 6 bases stayed unmatched. The CDR3 extends over 14 amino acids.

The CDR3 DNA follows: TGCAAGGGACAGGGGAACTACGAGCAGTACTTC. Residues: CKGQGNYEQYF. V is TRBV20-1 and J is TRBJ2-7; 10 bases are a match to TRBD1. Germline CDR1 is DFQATT and CDR2 is SNEGSKA (reference sequence). This CDR3 region has 11 residues.

This chain uses TRBV7-9 with TRBJ2-7; D unresolved. The CDR3 has 12 residues. Germline V gene data show CDR1 as SEHNR and CDR2 as FQNEAQ (reference sequence). Between the trimmed V and J ends, which lost 2 bases and 3 bases, there was a span of 5 bases. The CDR3 loop is CASSLQNYEQYF. CDR3 DNA: TGTGCCAGCAGCTTACAGAACTACGAGCAGTACTTC.

The chain couples TRBV6-5 to TRBJ1-2; the match to TRBD1 covers 8 bases. V lost 6 bases to trimming and J lost 12 bases; unmatched junction nucleotides: 15. Germline loops: CDR1 MNHEY, CDR2 SVGAGI. The CDR3 spans 14 residues. The DNA for the CDR3 is TGTGCCAGCAGCCAACACCCCGGGACAGGTTCGGACACCTTC. It yields the protein CASSQHPGTGSDTF.

The gene calls are TRBV19 and TRBJ2-1, with 11 bases lining up with TRBD2. CDR3 length: 16 residues. CDR1 LNHDA and CDR2 SQIVND come from the germline V gene (reference sequence). J gave up 3 bases and V 4 bases, and 5 bases lay outside the gene matches. The CDR3 DNA reads as TGTGCCAGTAGTAAAAATAGCGGGAGGGACTACAATGAGCAGTTCTTC. It translates to CASSKNSGRDYNEQFF.